This T cell receptor (beta chain) was captured by sequencing in a study of T cells in Graves' hyperthyroidism and ophthalmopathy. This CDR3 has 17 amino acids. Trimming shortened V by 5 bases and J by 4 bases, and 24 bases separated the two germline ends. In germline, CDR1 is MNHEY, CDR2 SMNVEV (reference sequence). TCR beta CDR3 region amplification was performed from RNA transcripts. Initially, a first-round RT-PCR of the TCR CDR3 employed the HTBI primer set. TCRdb ran MiXCR on the multiplex PCR reads and lists one entry per CDR3 protein. The top ten clones hold around 20% of a sample with roughly 180,000 distinct CDR3 sequences, approximately 9% of them seen once.

The clonotype comes from a woman between 18 and 29 years old with Graves' hyperthyroidism that later progressed to Graves' ophthalmopathy. The material sequenced was blood. The chain is built from TRBV27 and TRBJ2-7, with D perhaps being TRBD1 or TRBD2 (5 bases each). CDR3 DNA: TGTGCCAGCAGTCACCTATCCCGGGACGGGGCTCCTTACGAGCAGTACTTC. Residues: CASSHLSRDGAPYEQYF.